One TCR beta chain is described in this entry. Which antigen it targets is not known. Per-base qualities were not stored, and no clone one base away is much larger. This record comes from a study of chemoradiotherapy in HPV16-positive cancers (dated by TCRdb to 2022 to 2024). The study in broad terms: Using functional T-cell assays on cells from two HPV16-positive patients, the researchers defined candidate HPV-specific T-cell clones and common TCR motifs. Next, the candidate HPV-specific TCRs and motifs were followed in TCR repertoires from approximately 87 patients with HPV-related cancers. The study asked whether T-cell immunity against the HPV oncoproteins E6 and E7 changes during chemoradiotherapy and whether it affects survival.

Findings and caveats that apply to the study as a whole: Expansion of candidate HPV-specific clones and E7-related TCR motifs was observed in the tumor microenvironment during treatment, whereas no such expansion was observed for non-HPV-specific T cells. Only two HPV16-positive patients were used to derive the functional definition of HPV-specific T cells, and the survival association was reported for HPV16-positive patients. Among HPV16-positive patients, expansion of HPV-responsive T cells during chemoradiotherapy was associated with better recurrence-free survival.

Repertoires were sampled repeatedly over the course of chemoradiotherapy so that clonal expansion in the tumor microenvironment could be followed. V lost 9 bases and J lost 5 bases; the stretch between them is 7 bases long. The CDR3 starts with the cysteine, ends with the phenylalanine, and has 10 residues. CDR3 DNA only is kept here, 30 bases in frame from base 1. As encoded in the germline V gene, CDR1 is MNHNS while CDR2 is SASEGT. Preparation of the library involved the immunoSEQ multiplex PCR assay. Entries here come from immuneACCESS through TCRdb and include only in-frame sequences with V and J called. Some clones fail to appear in such tables; in the studies checked, an unresolved V gene covers under half of the shortfall, and the cause of the remainder is unknown. The sample contains thousands of clones, approximately 80% of them found a single time. The top ten clones comprise roughly a sixth of the sample.

Here the chain combines TRBV6-1 and TRBJ1-1, with no D gene named confidently. This clonotype originated in a human donor with HPV-associated anogenital cancer. This sample comprised tumor tissue, obtained from a patient who underwent chemoradiotherapy. The sequence in DNA is TGTGCCAGTCGGTGGACTGAAGCTTTCTTT. Its translation reads: CASRWTEAFF.